Presented here are 29 T cell receptor beta chains from one specimen sequenced in a study of read filtering for tumor transcriptome and immune sequencing. The library was built from about 400 ng RNA with molecular barcoded adaptors for alpha/delta and beta/gamma chains. TCRdb analysed the reads with MiXCR anew, one entry per CDR3 protein. The sample lists more than 45,000 distinct CDR3 sequences; roughly an eighth were seen once. Material for sequencing was a population of CD138-negative cells sorted from bone marrow. The receptors here all came from a donor over 35 with multiple myeloma.

Comments on this clonotype: At one of its ends the junction is not consistent with the germline gene, which may arise from a read error. This sequence joins TRBV5-1 and TRBJ2-5; 7 bases map to TRBD1. Germline V gene lookup returns CDR1 SGHRS and CDR2 YFSETQ. The CDR3 extends over 14 amino acids. The CDR3 here is CTSSRATGQETQYF. Here the CDR3 DNA reads TGCACCAGCAGCAGAGCGACAGGGCAAGAGACCCAGTACTTC. The full variable domain, rest sourced from reference TRBV5-1 and TRBJ2-5, is KAGVTQTPRYLIKTRGQQVTLSCSPISGHRSVSWYQQTPGQGLQFLFEYFSETQRNKGNFPGRFSGRQFSNSRSEMNVSTLELGDSALYLCTSSRATGQETQYFGPGTRLLVL.

This clonotype appeared many times. The genes are TRBV18 and TRBJ1-5; D is uncertain. The CDR3 contains 16 residues. V lost 0 bases and J 3 bases, leaving 12 bases between the germline ends. Germline loops: CDR1 KGHSH, CDR2 LQKENI. Here the CDR3 reads CASSPPGGQNNQPQHF. CDR3 sequence (DNA): TGTGCCAGCTCACCACCAGGTGGGCAGAACAATCAGCCCCAGCATTTT.

This clonotype has a count of ten or more. This chain links TRBV20-1 with TRBJ2-1; no clear D gene. This CDR3 has 14 amino acids. V was trimmed by 3 bases and J by 6 bases, leaving 15 bases between them. Looked up from germline, CDR1 is DFQATT and CDR2 is SNEGSKA (reference sequence). CDR3: CSASPPDVGNEQFF. CDR3 sequence (DNA): TGCAGTGCTAGCCCTCCCGACGTTGGCAATGAGCAGTTCTTC.

As regards this clonotype: This clone may be a read error of a much larger clone one base away. The chain links TRBV6-1 to TRBJ2-1; 7 bases line up with TRBD1. This CDR3 spans 12 amino acids. The germline gives CDR1 MNHNS, CDR2 SASEGT. CDR3 sequence (DNA): TGTGCCATGGGACAGAGGATTAATGGGCAGTTCTTC. Its protein is CAMGQRINGQFF.

In this sample, this clonotype turned up many times. The J gene is TRBJ2-2, the V gene TRBV19; TRBD1 is a possible D gene (6 bases). The germline V and J ends were trimmed by 3 bases and 5 bases, with 16 bases remaining between them. The germline CDR1 and CDR2 sequences are LNHDA and SQIVND (reference sequence). The CDR3 contains 16 residues. The CDR3 reads CASSMAGARRTGELFF. CDR3 nucleotides: TGTGCCAGTAGTATGGCAGGGGCGAGAAGAACCGGGGAGCTGTTTTTT.

The sample holds many counts of this clonotype. The chain is built from TRBV5-1 and TRBJ2-2, with D maybe TRBD1 (5 bases). Germline V CDR1 and CDR2: SGHRS, YFSETQ. This CDR3 region has 14 residues. Trimming cost V 1 base and J 6 bases, with 10 bases left between them. As DNA, the CDR3 is TGCGCCAGCAGCTTGCAAGGGGAAGCCGGGGAGCTGTTTTTT. Residues: CASSLQGEAGELFF.

Ten or more counts support this clonotype. The chain is built from TRBV6-6 and TRBJ1-5, with TRBD1 as a possible D gene (5 bases). V was pared by 0 bases and J by 9 bases, with 15 bases between. Per the germline V gene, CDR1 is MNHNY and CDR2 is SVGAGI (reference sequence). The CDR3 sequence is 15 residues long. CDR3: CASSYSIQGSGPQHF. The CDR3 region has the DNA TGTGCCAGCAGTTACTCGATCCAGGGTTCAGGGCCCCAGCATTTT.

This clonotype was detected ten times or more. V gene TRBV5-1 combines with J gene TRBJ2-1; TRBD2 matches 12 bases. CDR1 is SGHRS, CDR2 YFSETQ, per germline. V lost 3 bases, J lost 6 bases, and 4 bases stayed unmatched. The CDR3 consists of 15 residues. CDR3 in amino acids: CASSSGLAGSNEQFF. Here the CDR3 DNA reads TGCGCCAGCAGCTCGGGACTAGCGGGCAGCAATGAGCAGTTCTTC.

Ten or more counts support this clonotype. The rearrangement uses TRBV6-1 and TRBJ2-1, with 8 bases that match TRBD2. CDR1 and CDR2 from the germline V gene are MNHNS and SASEGT. V shed 5 bases, J shed 7 bases, and the junction held 10 bases outside the gene matches. The CDR3 has 15 amino acids. The CDR3 spells CASSPRVAGRNEQFF. The CDR3 region has the DNA TGTGCCAGCAGTCCCCGGGTAGCGGGGAGGAATGAGCAGTTCTTC.

This clonotype was detected many times. The J gene is TRBJ2-2, the V gene TRBV28; 7 nucleotides agree with TRBD2. After removal of 5 bases from V and 1 base from J, the junction contained 7 bases not matched to a gene. CDR1 and CDR2 (germline): MDHEN, SYDVKM. This CDR3 comprises 16 residues. CDR3 bases: TGTGCCAGCAGTCCCTTCACGGGAGGGAACACCGGGGAGCTGTTTTTT. Protein sequence: CASSPFTGGNTGELFF.

Ten or more counts support this clonotype. The chain links TRBV12-3 or TRBV12-4 to TRBJ2-1, with D maybe TRBD1 (5 bases). The CDR3 runs to 14 residues. V lost 0 bases and J 5 bases, leaving 8 bases between the germline ends. DNA for the CDR3: TGTGCCAGCAGTTTAGCGCAGGGAAACAATGAGCAGTTCTTC. This codes for CASSLAQGNNEQFF.

This clonotype was found a few times. Just one base apart from a much larger clone, this may be a read error. This chain links TRBV6-1 with TRBJ2-1; D remains unclear. CDR1 is MNHNS, CDR2 SASEGT, per germline. The CDR3 totals 13 residues. The CDR3 is CASSDLGLGEQSF. CDR3 DNA sequence: TGTGCCAGCAGTGACCTGGGATTAGGTGAGCAGTCCTTC.

This clonotype was seen only a few times. Since no conserved phenylalanine or tryptophan closes the CDR3, a read error is the likely cause. The chain joins TRBV9 to TRBJ2-7; no definite D call. Germline V gene data show CDR1 as SGDLS and CDR2 as YYNGEE. The V end was cut by 3 bases, the J end by 2 bases, with 21 bases between. The CDR3 has 17 amino acids. The DNA of the CDR3 is TGTGCCAGCAGCGAAAGGTCCGAGGCACCCGCGGCCTACGAGCAGTACCTC. Translating gives CASSERSEAPAAYEQYL.

This clonotype was observed a handful of times. This may be a read error, as it is one base from a much larger clone. Lacking the conserved final phenylalanine or tryptophan, this CDR3 likely reflects a read error. The V gene is TRBV20-1, the J gene TRBJ1-1; TRBD1 might be the D (6 bases). Trimming left V 4 bases short and J 4 bases short, with 25 bases between. Germline V gene lookup returns CDR1 DFQATT and CDR2 SNEGSKA (reference sequence). CDR3 length: 17 amino acids. This CDR3 reads CSANPQGQIIRGTEAFL. DNA of the CDR3: TGCAGTGCTAACCCCCAGGGGCAAATTATCCGGGGCACTGAAGCTTTCCTT.

The sample holds many counts of this clonotype. The chain combines TRBV5-1 with TRBJ1-1; TRBD1 might be the D (6 bases). Between the trimmed V and J ends, which lost 4 bases and 7 bases, there was a span of 11 bases. Germline CDR1 SGHRS, CDR2 YFSETQ. The CDR3 extends over 12 amino acids. CDR3 nucleotide sequence: TGCGCCAGCAGCCAGAAGACAGGTGAAGCTTTCTTT. Its protein product is CASSQKTGEAFF.

This clonotype was detected ten times or more. The V gene is TRBV20-1, the J gene TRBJ1-5, with 9 bases fitting TRBD1. CDR1 and CDR2 from the germline V gene are DFQATT and SNEGSKA (reference sequence). The trim removed 5 bases at V and 4 bases at J, leaving 6 bases unmatched. There are 14 residues in the CDR3. Written as DNA, the CDR3 is TGCAGTGCTTGGGGACAGGGCCCTAATCAGCCCCAGCATTTT. Amino acid sequence: CSAWGQGPNQPQHF.

The chain joins TRBV4-1 to TRBJ1-2; D not certain. The V end lost 0 bases, the J end lost 1 base, and 6 bases lay between the germline ends. In germline, CDR1 is MGHRA, CDR2 YSYEKL. The CDR3 has 14 residues. The CDR3 DNA reads TGCGCCAGCAGCCAAGATCAGTTTAACTATGGCTACACCTTC. Translating it yields CASSQDQFNYGYTF.

This clonotype was detected ten times or more. The V call is TRBV28, the J call TRBJ2-3; D might be TRBD1 (5 bases). The length of the CDR3 is 12 residues. V dropped 5 bases and J dropped 6 bases, with 9 bases sitting between them. Germline V gene sequence: CDR1 MDHEN, CDR2 SYDVKM. The CDR3 is CASSVRGDTQYF. The CDR3 coding sequence is TGTGCCAGCAGTGTTAGGGGCGATACGCAGTATTTT.

This clonotype occurred many times. The chain joins TRBV29-1 to TRBJ1-5, with D uncertain. With 5 bases removed from V and 3 bases from J, the gap between germline ends came to 11 bases. The CDR3 loop spans 13 amino acids. From germline, CDR1 is SQVTM and CDR2 ANQGSEA. The CDR3 DNA follows: TGCAGCGTTAAACGGGATCCCAATCAGCCCCAGCATTTT. Amino acids: CSVKRDPNQPQHF. Full variable domain (remainder filled in from reference TRBV29-1 and TRBJ1-5): SAVISQKPSRDICQRGTSLTIQCQVDSQVTMMFWYRQQPGQSLTLIATANQGSEATYESGFVIDKFPISRPNLTFSTLTVSNMSPEDSSIYLCSVKRDPNQPQHFGDGTRLSIL.

The chain is built from TRBV4-1 and TRBJ2-7; D perhaps matches TRBD2 (5 bases). Germline CDR1 MGHRA, CDR2 YSYEKL. The CDR3 loop spans 14 amino acids. The V gene lost 2 bases and the J gene lost 5 bases, with 13 bases spanning the gap. In DNA, the CDR3 is TGCGCCAGCAGCCAACTGACCGGGAAGGACGAGCAGTACTTC. Encoded protein: CASSQLTGKDEQYF.

This clonotype was seen repeatedly, ten times or more. The chain has TRBV14 and TRBJ1-1; D is perhaps TRBD1 (6 bases). Germline V gene sequence: CDR1 SGHDN, CDR2 FVKESK. The CDR3 is 15 residues long. Deletions cut 1 base from V and 4 bases from J, with 13 bases between. The CDR3 protein is CASSQVTGLGTEAFF. The CDR3 nucleotides are TGTGCCAGCAGCCAAGTCACAGGGCTGGGCACTGAAGCTTTCTTT.

Ten or more counts support this clonotype. This chain joins TRBV6-1 and TRBJ1-4; D remains ambiguous. This CDR3 is 13 amino acids long. Trimming removed 1 base at V and 4 bases at J, with 4 bases between. Germline CDR1 MNHNS, CDR2 SASEGT. CDR3 region: CASSEVGNEKLFF. CDR3 bases: TGTGCCAGCAGTGAAGTCGGTAATGAAAAACTGTTTTTT.

The chain recombines TRBV19 with TRBJ1-3; D might be TRBD1 (6 bases). CDR3 length: 15 amino acids. Trimming removed 6 bases from V and 4 bases from J, with 16 bases in between. CDR1 LNHDA and CDR2 SQIVND come from the germline V gene (reference sequence). The CDR3 nucleotides read TGTGCCAGTAGGCAGATCGGGACATTGGGAAACACCATATATTTT. Translated: CASRQIGTLGNTIYF.

This clonotype was counted only a few times. This may be a read error: a much more frequent sequence differs by one nucleotide. V gene TRBV29-1 combines with J gene TRBJ2-7; D not certain. The CDR3 length is 14 residues. Germline V CDR1 and CDR2: SQVTM, ANQGSEA. CDR3 loop: CSVEDHSPPYGQYF. The CDR3 region has the DNA TGCAGCGTTGAAGATCATTCTCCCCCCTACGGGCAGTACTTC.

Concerning this clonotype itself: This may be a read error: a much more frequent sequence differs by one nucleotide. The chain couples TRBV2 to TRBJ1-2; no clear D. Germline CDR1 is SNHLY and CDR2 is FYNNEI. V was cut by 7 bases and J by 10 bases, with 25 bases left in between. This CDR3 comprises 15 residues. The CDR3 DNA reads TGTGCCAGCATGGGCCAGACACCCCGACCAGAACACTACACCTTC. It encodes CASMGQTPRPEHYTF. Full variable domain (remainder filled in from reference TRBV2 and TRBJ1-2): EPEVTQTPSHQVTQMGQEVILRCVPISNHLYFYWYRQILGQKVEFLVSFYNNEISEKSEIFDDQFSVERPDGSNFTLKIRSTKLEDSAMYFCASMGQTPRPEHYTFGSGTRLTVV.

The sample holds many counts of this clonotype. The chain employs TRBV29-1 and TRBJ1-2, with D unresolved. Trimming left V 5 bases short and J 0 bases short, with 16 bases between. This CDR3 is 15 amino acids long. CDR1 and CDR2 (germline): SQVTM, ANQGSEA. This CDR3 reads CSVMEIGSSNYGYTF. In nucleotides, the CDR3 is TGCAGCGTTATGGAGATTGGGAGTTCTAACTATGGCTACACCTTC.

In its sample, this clonotype was seen many times. This chain links TRBV6-2 or TRBV6-3 with TRBJ1-4; 10 positions agree with TRBD1. Trimming took 11 bases from V and 8 from J; bases not matched to a gene: 11. This CDR3 region has 14 residues. CDR1 and CDR2 (germline): MNHEY, SVGEGT. Written as DNA, the CDR3 is TGTGCCGTGCGAACCGGGACAGGGGCGGAAAAACTGTTTTTT. This sequence encodes CAVRTGTGAEKLFF.

This clonotype was seen many times. The rearrangement links TRBV29-1 to TRBJ2-1; the D gene could be TRBD1 or TRBD2 (5 bases each). Germline V lookup: CDR1 SQVTM, CDR2 ANQGSEA. The CDR3 totals 11 residues. The V end was cut by 3 bases, the J end by 7 bases, with 7 bases between. The CDR3 sequence is CSVEGVNEQFF. The CDR3 coding sequence is TGCAGCGTTGAGGGGGTGAATGAGCAGTTCTTC.

This clonotype was seen a few times. The rearrangement uses TRBV4-1 and TRBJ2-5, with 12 positions matching TRBD2. J was trimmed by 2 bases and V by 6 bases; bases with no gene match: 7. The CDR3 totals 16 residues. CDR1 and CDR2 from the germline V gene are MGHRA and YSYEKL. In DNA form, the CDR3 reads TGCGCCAGCAGGAAAACTAGCGGGGGGTCACAAGAGACCCAGTACTTC. Translated, it gives CASRKTSGGSQETQYF.